This T cell receptor beta chain was captured by sequencing in a study of T-cell memory formation after mild COVID-19. Study at large: TCR clusters were mostly donor specific. Study findings and constraints: Still unconfirmed is whether the second-wave clones peaking on day 37 recognized SARS-CoV-2. Clones contracting over day 15 to 85 were CD4/CD8 balanced, with later expanders leaning CD4+.

Regarding this clonotype: Its cognate antigen is unknown.

This CDR3 has 13 residues. Germline V CDR1 and CDR2: KGHDR, SFDVKD. V lost 5 bases and J 2 bases, leaving 7 bases between the germline ends. The authors produced TCR alpha and TCR beta cDNA libraries with sample barcodes and UMIs by 5'RACE using constant-segment primers. TCRdb re-called the 5' RACE reads through MiXCR, storing one row per CDR3 protein. The sample yields about 470,000 distinct CDR3 sequences, around a quarter seen once. The sequence came from an adult woman who had mild COVID-19 (a few samples of this study predate the infection). Cell type and time point are not known. Specimen: PBMCs or a T cell subset sorted from them (not recorded which). The rearrangement uses TRBV24-1 and TRBJ2-3; D is unclear. The CDR3 here is CATSARHTDTQYF. Written as DNA, the CDR3 is TGTGCCACCAGTGCAAGACACACAGATACGCAGTATTTT.